This paragraph reports one T cell receptor (beta chain). One Seattle source followed patients from active infection through their disease course. As handled by the study authors: By means of reference gene primer amplification, nucleated cell counts were estimated. Generated by immunoSEQ multiplex PCR, the TCRdb table keeps only in-frame clones and is missing some. D and trimming come from the DNA, and the V and J calls and clone size come from that table. Found here are 200,000 to 250,000 clones, 90% to 95% of them singletons; the top ten hold 0.82%. This sample is drawn from a study of blood T cell repertoires in COVID-19. For the study at large: COVID-19 samples from acute and convalescent phases originated in the United States, Italy and Spain.

This CDR3 has 13 residues. Germline assignment: CDR1 SGHKS and CDR2 YYEKEE (reference sequence). Trimming took off 5 bases at V and 0 bases at J, with 8 bases between the two ends. The V call is TRBV5-5, the J call TRBJ1-1; D is uncertain. The source of this sequence is a man in his sixties with COVID-19, enrolled during active disease. What was sequenced was peripheral blood. CDR3 nucleotides: TGTGCCAGCAGAACCGACATGAACACTGAAGCTTTCTTT. Its protein product is CASRTDMNTEAFF.